These 5 T cell receptor beta chains were all obtained from the same sample, sequenced in a study of cytomegalovirus exposure and HLA in healthy donors (dated by TCRdb to 2015 to 2018). Library creation used the immunoSEQ multiplex PCR assay. For the multiplex PCR, a mixture combining 60 forward primers for TCR Vbeta segments and 13 reverse primers for TCR Jbeta segments was used. The table was pulled from immuneACCESS by TCRdb, which kept in-frame rearrangements only. Such tables lose some clones; where checked, under half of the loss comes from unresolved V genes, and the rest has no known cause. This sample holds about 190,000 clones; around 84% were observed only once. The ten largest make up roughly 3.1% of the sample. The sequenced sample was PBMCs. The receptors originated from a middle-aged man in good health and CMV-seropositive.

V gene TRBV14 combines with J gene TRBJ1-4, with D possibly matching TRBD1 (5 bases). The V end was cut by 4 bases, the J end by 8 bases, with 17 bases between. Per germline, CDR1 SGHDN and CDR2 FVKESK. This CDR3 comprises 15 residues. The DNA for the CDR3 is TGTGCCAGCAGCCCCACGAGGAGGGGTGGAGAAAAACTGTTTTTT. This encodes CASSPTRRGGEKLFF. The variable domain in full, completed from reference TRBV14 and TRBJ1-4, reads EAGVTQFPSHSVIEKGQTVTLRCDPISGHDNLYWYRRVMGKEIKFLLHFVKESKQDESGMPNNRFLAERTGGTYSTLKVQPAELEDSGVYFCASSPTRRGGEKLFFGSGTQLSVL.

The V call is TRBV6-1, the J call TRBJ2-2; a possible D gene is TRBD2 (5 bases). The CDR3 totals 15 residues. V was pared by 1 base and J by 2 bases, with 8 bases between. The germline CDR1 and CDR2 sequences are MNHNS and SASEGT. CDR3 DNA: TGTGCCAGCAGTGAAGATCGGACTAACACCGGGGAGCTGTTTTTT. Its translation: CASSEDRTNTGELFF.

The chain couples TRBV6-5 to TRBJ1-5, with 9 positions matching TRBD1. V lost 5 bases to trimming and J lost 7 bases; unmatched junction nucleotides: 6. Germline V gene sequence: CDR1 MNHEY, CDR2 SVGAGI. This CDR3 spans 14 amino acids. The CDR3 reads CASSPDRGSQPQHF. The DNA for the CDR3 is TGTGCCAGCAGTCCGGACAGGGGATCACAGCCCCAGCATTTT.

The genes are TRBV10-3 and TRBJ2-3; possible D gene TRBD2, 5 bases. V dropped 3 bases and J dropped 6 bases, with 13 bases sitting between them. The CDR3 covers 14 residues. The germline gives CDR1 ENHRY, CDR2 SYGVKD. CDR3 residues: CAISEEGRADTQYF. In DNA form, the CDR3 reads TGTGCCATCAGTGAAGAGGGAAGGGCCGATACGCAGTATTTT.

Worth noting for this clone: The identical CDR3 is also encoded by other nucleotide sequences in the sample. The rearrangement joins TRBV5-4 to TRBJ2-7; D call uncertain. The CDR3 is 13 residues long. CDR1 is SGHNT and CDR2 is YYREEE in the germline V gene (reference sequence). Deletions cut 4 bases from V and 0 bases from J, with 8 bases between. CDR3 DNA sequence: TGTGCCAGCAGCCTTCCCAGCTCCTACGAGCAGTACTTC. It is translated as CASSLPSSYEQYF.